One T cell receptor (beta chain) is described in this entry. Its antigen is not known. The data stem from a study of cytomegalovirus exposure and HLA in healthy donors. Study-wide results and caveats: A highly shared variant cluster was judged a likely technical artifact. The study listed roughly 160 cytomegalovirus-associated TCR beta chains.

CDR3 length equals 16 residues. CDR1 LNHNV and CDR2 YYDKDF come from the germline V gene (reference sequence). The J segment lost 3 bases and the V segment lost 5 bases, leaving 7 bases of the junction unmatched. The PCR used 60 Vbeta and 13 Jbeta primers. This table comes from immunoSEQ multiplex PCR, and its TCRdb copy is limited to in-frame clones, with some not included. The data hold over 150,000 clones, with 87% observed a single time. The V gene is TRBV15, the J gene TRBJ1-5; the match to TRBD1 covers 10 bases. The TCR sequence derives from a woman aged 30 to 39 in good health and CMV-seronegative. Specimen: PBMCs. The CDR3 region is CATSRTGGIVNQPQHF. The CDR3 bases are TGTGCCACCAGCCGGACAGGGGGGATTGTCAATCAGCCCCAGCATTTT.